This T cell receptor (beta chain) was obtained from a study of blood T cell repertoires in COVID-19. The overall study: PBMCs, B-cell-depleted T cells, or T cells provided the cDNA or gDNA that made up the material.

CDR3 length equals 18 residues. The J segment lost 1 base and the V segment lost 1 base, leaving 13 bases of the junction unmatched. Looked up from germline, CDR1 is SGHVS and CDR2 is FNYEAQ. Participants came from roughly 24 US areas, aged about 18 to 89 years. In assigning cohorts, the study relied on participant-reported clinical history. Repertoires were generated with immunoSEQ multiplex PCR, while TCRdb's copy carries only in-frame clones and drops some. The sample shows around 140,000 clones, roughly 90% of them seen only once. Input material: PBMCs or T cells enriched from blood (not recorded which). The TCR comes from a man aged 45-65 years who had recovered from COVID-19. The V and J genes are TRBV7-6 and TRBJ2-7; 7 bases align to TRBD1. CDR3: CASSLGATTGKKSYEQYF. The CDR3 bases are TGTGCCAGCAGCTTAGGGGCTACGACAGGGAAGAAATCCTACGAGCAGTACTTC.